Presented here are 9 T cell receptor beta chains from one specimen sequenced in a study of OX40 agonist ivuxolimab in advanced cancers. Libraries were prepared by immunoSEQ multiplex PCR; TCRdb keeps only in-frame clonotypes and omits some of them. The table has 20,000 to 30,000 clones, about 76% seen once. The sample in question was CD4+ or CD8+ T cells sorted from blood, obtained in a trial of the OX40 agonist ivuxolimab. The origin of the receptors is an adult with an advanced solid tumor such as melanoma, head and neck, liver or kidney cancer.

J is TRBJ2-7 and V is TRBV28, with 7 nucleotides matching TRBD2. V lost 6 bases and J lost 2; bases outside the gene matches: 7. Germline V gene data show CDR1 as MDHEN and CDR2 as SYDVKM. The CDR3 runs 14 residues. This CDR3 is CASSWGGKPYEQYF. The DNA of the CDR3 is TGTGCCAGCAGCTGGGGGGGGAAACCCTACGAGCAGTACTTC.

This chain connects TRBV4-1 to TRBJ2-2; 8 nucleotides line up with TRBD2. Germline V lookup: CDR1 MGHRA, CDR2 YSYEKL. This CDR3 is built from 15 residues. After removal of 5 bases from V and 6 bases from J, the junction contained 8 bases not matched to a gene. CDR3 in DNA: TGCGCCAGCAGCGTCCCGGGAGGGAGGTCCGGGGAGCTGTTTTTT. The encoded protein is CASSVPGGRSGELFF.

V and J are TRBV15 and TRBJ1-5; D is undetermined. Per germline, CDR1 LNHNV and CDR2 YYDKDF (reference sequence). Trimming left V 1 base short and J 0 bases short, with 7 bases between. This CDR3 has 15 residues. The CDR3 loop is CATSRAGDSNQPQHF. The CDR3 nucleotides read TGTGCCACCAGCAGAGCGGGAGATAGCAATCAGCCCCAGCATTTT.

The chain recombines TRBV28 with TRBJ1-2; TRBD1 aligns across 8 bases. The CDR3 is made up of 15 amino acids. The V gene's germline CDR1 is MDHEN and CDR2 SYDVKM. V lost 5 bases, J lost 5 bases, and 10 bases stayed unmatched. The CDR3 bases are TGTGCCAGCAGTCCAAACCGACAGGGGATATATGGCTACACCTTC. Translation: CASSPNRQGIYGYTF.

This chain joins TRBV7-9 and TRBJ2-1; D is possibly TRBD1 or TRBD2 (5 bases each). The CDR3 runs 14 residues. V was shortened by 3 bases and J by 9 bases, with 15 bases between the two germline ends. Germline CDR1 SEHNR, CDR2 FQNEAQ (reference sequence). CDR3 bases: TGTGCCAGCAGCTTCCAGGGCCGGGGCAGTGAGCAGTTCTTC. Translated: CASSFQGRGSEQFF.

Written as DNA, the CDR3 is TGTGCCAGCAGCCAGGGACTATTCTACGAGCAGTACTTC. As protein: CASSQGLFYEQYF. This chain connects TRBV4-2 to TRBJ2-7; 7 bases match TRBD2. V shed 3 bases, J shed 3 bases, and the junction held 2 bases outside the gene matches. This CDR3 has 13 amino acids. Looked up from germline, CDR1 is LGHNA and CDR2 is YNFKEQ.

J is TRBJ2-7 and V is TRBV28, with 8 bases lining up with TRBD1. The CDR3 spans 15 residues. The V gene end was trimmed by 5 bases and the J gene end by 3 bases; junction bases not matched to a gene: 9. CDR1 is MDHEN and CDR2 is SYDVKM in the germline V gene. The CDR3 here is CASSEEQGGGYEQYF. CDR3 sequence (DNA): TGTGCCAGCAGTGAGGAACAGGGGGGAGGCTACGAGCAGTACTTC.

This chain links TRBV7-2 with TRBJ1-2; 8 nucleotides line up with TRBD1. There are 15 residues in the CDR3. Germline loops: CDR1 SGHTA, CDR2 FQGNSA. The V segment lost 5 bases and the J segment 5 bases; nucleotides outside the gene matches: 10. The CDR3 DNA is TGTGCCAGCAGCCCTGGGACAGGAATAGGGTATGGCTACACCTTC. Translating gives CASSPGTGIGYGYTF.

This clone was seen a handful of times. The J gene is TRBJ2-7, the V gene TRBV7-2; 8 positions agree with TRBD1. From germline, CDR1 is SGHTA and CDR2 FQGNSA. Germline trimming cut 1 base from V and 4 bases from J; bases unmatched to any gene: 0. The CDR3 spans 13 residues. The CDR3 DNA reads TGTGCCAGCAGCTTAGGGACAGGGTACGAGCAGTACTTC. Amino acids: CASSLGTGYEQYF.